This T cell receptor beta chain was identified during a study of CD8+CD57+ T cells in acquired aplastic anemia (dated by TCRdb to 2016 to 2018). With respect to the entire study: A mean of approximately 3 ug of DNA, ranging from about 0.2 to 27.4 ug, was extracted from sorted CD4+ and CD8+ cells. CD8+CD57+ expansion was defined as frequency above the mean frequency observed in healthy subjects.

Genomic DNA served as template for TCR beta VDJ combination and CDR3 sequence profiling. An Illumina HiSeq 2000 was used for TCR repertoire sequencing. Per the source publication's procedure: TRBV/TRBJ rearrangement plots, CDR3 size and DJ length profiles, and Simpson's diversity index were used to evaluate the repertoires. The immunodominant clone was defined as the most abundant DNA sequence in deep sequencing data. CDR3 amino acid sequences were checked for sharing between subjects and were compared against published repertoires and the VDJdb database. TCRdb itself trimmed the public reads at Q25 with fastp, ran MiXCR and retained productive beta chains. All rows with the same CDR3 protein become a single entry with the most common DNA and genes. The V and J calls reflect TCRdb's pipeline rather than the authors' work. The table for this sample lists approximately 180,000 distinct CDR3 sequences; less than 60% of them were counted only once. In total, the top ten clones hold around 2% of the sample.

The patients picked for sequencing were ones in whom flow cytometry had shown an expansion of CD8+CD57+ cells. Severe acquired aplastic anemia was diagnosed in all patients according to International Study of Aplastic Anemia and Agranulocytosis and Camitta criteria. No therapy had been received by the patients at the time of blood sampling. In the study, sorted CD4+ and CD8+ blood T cells from patients with severe aplastic anemia and from healthy subjects underwent deep sequencing of TCR repertoires. In the USA, patient enrollment took place under clinicaltrials.gov protocols 00001620, 01623167, 00001397, 00071045, 00081523 and 00961064. Ficoll-Paque density gradient centrifugation was used to isolate peripheral blood mononuclear cells. Before DNA extraction, CD4+ and CD8+ T cells were sorted by FACS or by magnetic beads. Here is what the overall study found, with its caveats: About 28 CD8+ CDR3 sequences were found in both patients and controls but appeared to be highly expressed in patients and within the immunodominant clones of the patients. Between patients and healthy controls, no significant difference in CD8+ Simpson's diversity was found (P=0.060).

The CDR3 covers 15 residues, taking in both the cysteine and the phenylalanine. The sequence is cut down to CDR3 DNA, 45 bases in frame from base 1. V sheds 0 bases and J sheds 6 bases, leaving 15 bases between their ends. From the germline V gene (reference sequence), CDR1 is LNHNV and CDR2 is YYDKDF. This clonotype showed up many times. Its binding antigen is unknown. Per-nucleotide qualities are absent, and no much larger clonotype sits a single base away. Rearrangement joined TRBV15 to TRBJ2-7; the D region possibly corresponds to TRBD2 (5 bases align). Sequencing input: sorted CD4+, CD8+, or CD8+CD57+ T cells (not recorded which) from PBMCs. The receptor was isolated from a human donor with aplastic anemia. The DNA is TGTGCCACCAGCAGAGAGGTTGCTAGAGGGATCGAGCAGTACTTC. This is translated as CATSREVARGIEQYF.